This T cell receptor beta chain stems from a study of T cell responses to AZD1222 COVID-19 vaccine. Study-wide findings and caveats: Females outnumbered males among donors, who were mostly white British; clonal diversity was possibly underestimated. Samples come after the peak T cell response, not at day 14. Researchers report vaccine-associated CD4 TCRs spanning spike, with dominance at 160-218 and 743-854.

The table came from immunoSEQ multiplex PCR; TCRdb's copy has only in-frame clones and leaves some out. This sample has some 120,000 clones, with around nine tenths found just once. Concerning this clone: What it binds is not known.

The receptor was derived from an adult in good health. Source: peripheral blood, taken on day 0 of MenACWY control vaccination.

CDR3 in amino acids: CASSLSGGGYEQYF. The CDR3 nucleotides are TGTGCCAGCAGTTTATCCGGGGGCGGCTACGAGCAGTACTTC. The gene calls are TRBV28 and TRBJ2-7; D possibly matches TRBD1 or TRBD2 (6 bases each). The CDR3 runs to 14 residues. Trimming took off 1 base at V and 3 bases at J, with 10 bases between the two ends. Germline V lookup: CDR1 MDHEN, CDR2 SYDVKM.